Described below is a single TCR beta chain sequence and its context. Its antigen is currently unknown. The study sorted every CD8+ T cell subset in triplicate at 300,000 cells each. The data originate from a study of CXCR3-negative and CXCR3-positive naive CD8 T cells. The study's findings and limits: CXCR3-positive naive cells carried more hydrophobic TRB CDR3s than CXCR3-negative ones.

cDNA libraries for TRB were generated by 5' RACE incorporating UMI labels. Reanalyzing the 5' RACE reads, TCRdb keeps one entry per CDR3 protein, without DNA. This sample's table reports under 85,000 distinct CDR3 sequences. The CDR3 runs 16 residues. Germline-derived CDR1 and CDR2 are MNHEY and SVGEGT. V and J are TRBV6-2 or TRBV6-3 and TRBJ2-1; checking the TCRdb D call of TRBD2 is not possible without DNA. The clonotype originates from a human donor in good health. Some clones in this sample may be carry-over from other donors' samples. The sample was naive CXCR3- CD8+ T cells from blood. As to subset: CD45RO-CCR7+CD27+CD95- naive CD8+ T cells lacking CXCR3 (TNR3-). The CDR3 spells CASSYTGASGANEQFF.